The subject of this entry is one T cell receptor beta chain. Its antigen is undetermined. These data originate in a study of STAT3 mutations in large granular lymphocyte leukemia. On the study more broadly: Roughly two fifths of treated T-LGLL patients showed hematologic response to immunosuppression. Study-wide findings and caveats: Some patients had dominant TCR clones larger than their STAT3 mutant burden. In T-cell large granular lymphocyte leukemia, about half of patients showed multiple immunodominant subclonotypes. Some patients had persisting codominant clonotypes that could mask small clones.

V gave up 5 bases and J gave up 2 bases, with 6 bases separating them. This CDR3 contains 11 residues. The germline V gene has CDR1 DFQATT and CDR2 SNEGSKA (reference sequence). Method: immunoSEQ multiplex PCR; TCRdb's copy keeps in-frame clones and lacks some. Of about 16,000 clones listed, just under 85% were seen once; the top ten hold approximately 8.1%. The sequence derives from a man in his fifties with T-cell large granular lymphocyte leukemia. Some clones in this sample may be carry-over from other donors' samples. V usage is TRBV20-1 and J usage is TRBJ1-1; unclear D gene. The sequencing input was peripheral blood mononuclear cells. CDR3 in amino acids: CSAPVNTEAFF. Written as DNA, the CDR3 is TGCAGTGCTCCAGTTAACACTGAAGCTTTCTTT.